A selection of T cell receptor beta chains follows, all from one sample in a study of blood T cell repertoires in COVID-19. TCRdb keeps only in-frame clones here, not all; method: immunoSEQ multiplex PCR. The sample contains about 290,000 clones, approximately 88% of which appear only once. What was sequenced was PBMCs or T cells enriched from blood (not recorded which). Source of these receptors: a woman aged 40 to 55 who had recovered from COVID-19. The CDR3 runs from the conserved cysteine through the conserved F or W. A D gene is named only where the DNA matches it firmly. Expanded clones get a size class; other rows say once, few or many, or leave the size out.

clone_size	d_call	v_call	j_call	cdr3_nt	cdr3_aa
.	TRBD2	TRBV19	TRBJ2-1	TGTGCCAGTAGTCTTACTAGCGGGGGGATGTCCTACAATGAGCAGTTCTTC	CASSLTSGGMSYNEQFF
.	.	TRBV11-2	TRBJ2-1	TGTGCCAGCAGCTTAGTCCGCGGGAAGAGGAATGAGCAGTTCTTC	CASSLVRGKRNEQFF
.	.	TRBV19	TRBJ1-5	TGTGCCAGTACCCAGGGTGATCAGCCCCAGCATTTT	CASTQGDQPQHF
.	TRBD2	TRBV24-1	TRBJ2-7	TGTGCCACCAGCCCGGGAGCTAGCGGCAACTACGAGCAGTACTTC	CATSPGASGNYEQYF
.	.	TRBV9	TRBJ1-3	TGTGCCAGCAGAACAGGGAACTCTGGAAACACCATATATTTT	CASRTGNSGNTIYF
.	TRBD1	TRBV4-2	TRBJ2-7	TGTGCCAGCAGCCACGCAGGGGGCCCAGCCTACGAGCAGTACTTC	CASSHAGGPAYEQYF
.	.	TRBV5-1	TRBJ2-3	TGCGCCAGCAGCTTGCGCCCGCGGGGAGGCACAGATACGCAGTATTTT	CASSLRPRGGTDTQYF
.	.	TRBV7-9	TRBJ1-4	TGTGCCAGCAGCTGGCGGCAGTGGGATGAAAAACTGTTTTTT	CASSWRQWDEKLFF
.	.	TRBV18	TRBJ2-3	TGTGCCAGCTCACCTCCTCTGGGCGCGACGCAGTATTTT	CASSPPLGATQYF
.	.	TRBV19	TRBJ2-5	TGTGCCAGTAGTACCCAGGGGCCCCTCATATCGGCCCAGTACTTC	CASSTQGPLISAQYF
.	TRBD1	TRBV11-2	TRBJ2-5	TGTGCCAGCAGCGCACTCGGACAGGGAGGAATATACGGGGAGACCCAGTACTTC	CASSALGQGGIYGETQYF
.	TRBD1	TRBV29-1	TRBJ1-2	TGCAGCGCTACACCTAATGCAGGGGGTGCTGGCTACACCTTC	CSATPNAGGAGYTF
.	TRBD1	TRBV18	TRBJ2-5	TGTGCCAGCTCACCGACTCCGGGACAGGGCCCACAAGAGACCCAGTACTTC	CASSPTPGQGPQETQYF
.	TRBD2	TRBV9	TRBJ2-1	TGTGCCAGCAGCACCCGTAGCGGGAGGGCCGGGAATGAGCAGTTCTTC	CASSTRSGRAGNEQFF
.	TRBD1	TRBV18	TRBJ1-3	TGTGCCAGCTCACCGGCATGGACAGGCGAAAACACCATATATTTT	CASSPAWTGENTIYF
.	TRBD2	TRBV30	TRBJ2-1	TGTGCCTGGCTGAGTCGTTTTGCAGCGGGAGGCCGAGGAAATGAGCAGTTCTTC	CAWLSRFAAGGRGNEQFF
.	TRBD1	TRBV14	TRBJ2-6	TGTGCCAGCAGCCTAACAGGGGATTCTGGGGCCAACGTCCTGACTTTC	CASSLTGDSGANVLTF
.	TRBD1	TRBV10-3	TRBJ1-2	TGTGCCATCAGTGAGCTGGGGACAGGGTTAAGCCTTGGCTACACCTTC	CAISELGTGLSLGYTF
.	TRBD1	TRBV7-9	TRBJ1-1	TGTGCCAGCAGTTTGAGTCAGGGGGCCGTGTACACTGAAGCTTTCTTT	CASSLSQGAVYTEAFF
few	.	TRBV18	TRBJ1-3	TGTGCCAGCTCACCACCGGTCGGTTCTGGAAACACCATATATTTT	CASSPPVGSGNTIYF
.	.	TRBV5-1	TRBJ2-7	TGCGCCAGCAGCTTGAGACAGCCTTACGAGCAGTACTTC	CASSLRQPYEQYF
few	.	TRBV5-5	TRBJ1-1	TGTGCCAGCAGCTTGGTGGGGAGATCCACTGAAGCTTTCTTT	CASSLVGRSTEAFF
.	TRBD1	TRBV29-1	TRBJ1-2	TGCAGCGTTAGTCCTCGACAGGGCCGCTATGGCTACACCTTC	CSVSPRQGRYGYTF
.	.	TRBV5-1	TRBJ1-2	TGCGCCAGCAGCCCTGACGGGGGAAACTATGGCTACACCTTC	CASSPDGGNYGYTF
.	.	TRBV9	TRBJ1-3	TGTGCCAGCAGCGTAGTGGACACCCTGAGCTCTGGAAACACCATATATTTT	CASSVVDTLSSGNTIYF
.	TRBD2	TRBV19	TRBJ2-4	TGTGCCAGTAGTTTACTAGCGGGGGGCCTAAACATTCAGTACTTC	CASSLLAGGLNIQYF
.	.	TRBV7-2	TRBJ2-7	TGTGCCAGCAGCTACCGAAGGGGATACGGCCTCTCCTACGAGCAGTACTTC	CASSYRRGYGLSYEQYF
.	.	TRBV5-1	TRBJ1-1	TGCGCCAGCAGCTTGGATGGCAGGGGCGACACTGAAGCTTTCTTT	CASSLDGRGDTEAFF
few	.	TRBV7-9	TRBJ1-5	TGTGCCAGCAGCGCGGAGGGTAGCCTTAGTCAGCCCCAGCATTTT	CASSAEGSLSQPQHF
.	.	TRBV7-2	TRBJ1-5	TGTGCCAGCAGCCAAGACAGAGTGAATCAGCCCCAGCATTTT	CASSQDRVNQPQHF
.	.	TRBV19	TRBJ1-2	TGTGCCAGTAGTACGACCAGGGGCTACTATGGCTACACCTTC	CASSTTRGYYGYTF
.	TRBD2	TRBV4-1	TRBJ2-3	TGCGCCAGCAGCGCTAGCGGGAGGGCAACAGATACGCAGTATTTT	CASSASGRATDTQYF
.	TRBD2	TRBV11-3	TRBJ2-5	TGTGCCAGCAGCCCGGGGAGCGGGGGATCAGGAGAGACCCAGTACTTC	CASSPGSGGSGETQYF
.	.	TRBV5-1	TRBJ1-2	TGCGCCAGCAGCTTGGGAAGGGGCTATGGCTACACCTTC	CASSLGRGYGYTF
.	.	TRBV25-1	TRBJ1-1	TGTGCCAGCAGTGAAATAGGGGCCCGGGACACTGAAGCTTTCTTT	CASSEIGARDTEAFF
.	.	TRBV30	TRBJ1-3	TGTGCCTGGAGTTCCGCCACAGCCAGTCTGCGAAACACCATATATTTT	CAWSSATASLRNTIYF
.	TRBD1	TRBV19	TRBJ1-6	TGTGCCAGTAGTTCTGACAGGGTTGGGGAAAATTCACCCCTCCACTTT	CASSSDRVGENSPLHF
.	TRBD1	TRBV7-9	TRBJ1-1	TGTGCCAGCAGCTTGGACAGGGGAATGGAAGGGAACACTGAAGCTTTCTTT	CASSLDRGMEGNTEAFF
.	TRBD1	TRBV15	TRBJ1-1	TGTGCCACCAGCAGAGGGACAGGGAGACTGAACACTGAAGCTTTCTTT	CATSRGTGRLNTEAFF
.	.	TRBV9	TRBJ1-6	TGTGCCAGCAGCGACCGCGGTAGCTCCTATAATTCACCCCTCCACTTT	CASSDRGSSYNSPLHF
.	.	TRBV19	TRBJ2-2	TGTGCCAGTAGTAGCCTGTACAGCTCACCCACCCTCACCGGGGAGCTGTTTTTT	CASSSLYSSPTLTGELFF
.	.	TRBV10-3	TRBJ1-6	TGTGCCATCAGTGAGTCGGGGGGGCAGAATTCACCCCTCCACTTT	CAISESGGQNSPLHF
.	.	TRBV18	TRBJ1-6	TGTGCCAGCTCACCACCGGGGGGGTATTCACCCCTCCACTTT	CASSPPGGYSPLHF
.	TRBD1	TRBV6-5	TRBJ1-6	TGTGCCAGCAGCTCCGGGACAGGGGTTAATTCACCCCTCCACTTT	CASSSGTGVNSPLHF
.	.	TRBV6-5	TRBJ1-2	TGTGCCAGCAGTTATGGTGTGGGGAGCAACTATGGCTACACCTTC	CASSYGVGSNYGYTF
.	.	TRBV28	TRBJ1-5	TGTGCCAGCAGTTTACGAGGGGGTTCCAATCAGCCCCAGCATTTT	CASSLRGGSNQPQHF
.	.	TRBV7-3	TRBJ2-2	TGTGCCAGCAGCGCATTCAGGGGCACCGGGGAGCTGTTTTTT	CASSAFRGTGELFF
.	.	TRBV21-1	TRBJ2-7	TGTGCCAGCAGCAAAGTGGCTAGTAGGATAAGCGAGCAGTACTTC	CASSKVASRISEQYF
.	.	TRBV4-1	TRBJ1-2	TGCGCCAGCAGCCAAGACGGCCCTACTAGGGGCTACACCTTC	CASSQDGPTRGYTF
.	TRBD1	TRBV7-9	TRBJ2-2	TGTGCCAGCAGCTTACTTACAGGGGCCCACGGGGAGCTGTTTTTT	CASSLLTGAHGELFF
.	.	TRBV2	TRBJ2-5	TGTGCCAGCAGTGACAGGGCAAAGACCCAGTACTTC	CASSDRAKTQYF
once	TRBD1	TRBV5-6	TRBJ1-2	TGTGCCAGCAGCTTGGGGGACAGATATTATGGCTACACCTTC	CASSLGDRYYGYTF
.	.	TRBV4-1	TRBJ1-1	TGCGCCAGCAGCCAAGATTCCCGGTTTAACACTGAAGCTTTCTTT	CASSQDSRFNTEAFF
.	.	TRBV5-5	TRBJ1-6	TGTGCCAGCAGCTTGGTAAATTCACCCCTCCACTTT	CASSLVNSPLHF